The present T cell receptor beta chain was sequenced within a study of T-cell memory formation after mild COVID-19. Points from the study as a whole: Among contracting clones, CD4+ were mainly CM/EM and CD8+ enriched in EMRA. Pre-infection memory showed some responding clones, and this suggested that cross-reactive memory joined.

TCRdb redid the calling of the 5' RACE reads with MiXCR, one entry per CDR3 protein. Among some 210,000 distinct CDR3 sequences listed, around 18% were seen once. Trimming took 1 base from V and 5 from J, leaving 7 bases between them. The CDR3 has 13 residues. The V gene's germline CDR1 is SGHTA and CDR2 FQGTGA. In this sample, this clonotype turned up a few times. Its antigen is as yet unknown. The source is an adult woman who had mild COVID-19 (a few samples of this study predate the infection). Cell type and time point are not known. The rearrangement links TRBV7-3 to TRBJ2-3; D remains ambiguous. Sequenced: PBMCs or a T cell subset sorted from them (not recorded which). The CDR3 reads CASSLSKGDTQYF. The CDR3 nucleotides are TGTGCCAGCAGCTTAAGTAAGGGAGATACGCAGTATTTT.